These 5 T cell receptor beta chains share one sample of origin, sequenced in a study of regulatory T cells in long-lasting Graves disease. Indicated time point: newly diagnosed GD, antithyroid drugs for less than 3 months. From PBMCs, RNA was extracted and then used to make the TCR library. Both iRepertoire HTBI primers and Arm-PCR of CDR3 regions were used to build the TCR beta libraries. One entry per CDR3 protein results from TCRdb running MiXCR on the multiplex PCR reads. The top ten hold about 10% of the sample, which has hundreds of thousands of distinct CDR3 sequences, approximately 12% seen once. These same data were also listed under a study on T cells in Graves' hyperthyroidism and ophthalmopathy.

The specimen comprised peripheral blood mononuclear cells (PBMCs), sampled at new diagnosis, from a patient treated with antithyroid drugs. These receptors originate from a man aged 25 to 45 with Graves disease.

This clonotype has more than one count but fewer than ten. The genes are TRBV20-1 and TRBJ2-1; no clear D gene. Trimming removed 2 bases at V and 8 bases at J, with 7 bases between. The CDR3 loop spans 11 amino acids. Per the germline V gene, CDR1 is DFQATT and CDR2 is SNEGSKA (reference sequence). CDR3 loop: CSARKDDEQFF. CDR3 coding DNA: TGCAGTGCTAGAAAGGACGATGAGCAGTTCTTC.

This clonotype came up many times. The V and J genes are TRBV28 and TRBJ1-5, with D possibly matching TRBD1 (5 bases). Germline V gene lookup returns CDR1 MDHEN and CDR2 SYDVKM. This CDR3 is built from 15 residues. Trimming stripped 2 bases from V and 3 bases from J, with 11 bases between. The CDR3 nucleotides are TGTGCCAGCAGTTTAGCCGGGGCCGTCAATCAGCCCCAGCATTTT. Its protein product is CASSLAGAVNQPQHF.

In the case of this clonotype: A single base separates this from a much larger clone, so it may be a read error. The chain has TRBV19 and TRBJ2-5; tentatively, D is TRBD1 (6 bases). This CDR3 contains 15 residues. Trimming removed 6 bases at V and 5 bases at J, with 19 bases between. The germline V gene has CDR1 LNHDA and CDR2 SQIVND (reference sequence). The CDR3 is CASRDGRGSWETQYF. The DNA for the CDR3 is TGTGCCAGTAGGGACGGCAGGGGATCCTGGGAGACCCAGTACTTC.

This sequence joins TRBV10-3 and TRBJ2-1; maybe TRBD2 (5 bases). CDR1 ENHRY and CDR2 SYGVKD come from the germline V gene. This CDR3 has 13 residues. Trimming shortened V by 4 bases and J by 5 bases, and 9 bases separated the two germline ends. The CDR3 bases are TGTGCCATCAGTGGGGAGACTGACAATGAGCAGTTCTTC. As protein: CAISGETDNEQFF.

This clonotype was detected ten times or more. This chain uses TRBV5-1 with TRBJ2-3, with 10 bases that match TRBD1. The junction had 3 bases not matched to a gene; V was cut back by 3 bases and J by 5 bases. The germline V gene encodes CDR1 SGHRS and CDR2 YFSETQ. The CDR3 is made up of 14 amino acids. The CDR3 region has the DNA TGCGCCAGCAGCTCCGGGACAGGGGTAGATACGCAGTATTTT. It specifies CASSSGTGVDTQYF.